This is a list of T cell receptor beta chains from one sample in a study of identical twins. TCRdb itself ran the 5' RACE reads through MiXCR, one entry per CDR3 protein. In the table there are 1.5 million to 2 million distinct CDR3 sequences, around 29% of which are singletons. The sequenced sample consisted of cord blood. The receptor set was obtained from a newborn girl in good health. Both conserved end residues are part of each CDR3. The D gene is left open where the match is weak. Clone size is shown for a subset of rows, as once, few, many or a class of expanded clone.

V gene	D gene	J gene	clone size	CDR3 DNA	CDR3 protein
TRBV30	TRBD1	TRBJ2-1	.	TGTGCCTGGTCAGGAGACAGGGGCCATGAGCAGTTCTTC	CAWSGDRGHEQFF
TRBV12-5	TRBD2	TRBJ2-1	few	TGTGCTAGTGGTTCGATCCTAGCGGGGGGGCCCTATGGGCAGTTCTTC	CASGSILAGGPYGQFF
TRBV3-1	.	TRBJ1-4	.	TGTGCCAGCAGCCGAAAGCGGGGCAGGGAGAATGAAAAACTGTTTTTT	CASSRKRGRENEKLFF
TRBV4-2	TRBD1	TRBJ2-7	.	TGTGCCAGCAGCCAAGATCCCGGACAGGGGGTCCCCTACGAGCAGTACTTC	CASSQDPGQGVPYEQYF
TRBV5-1	.	TRBJ2-5	many	TGCGCCAGCAACCCGTTCCGAGGACTCGAACAAGAGACCCAGTACTTC	CASNPFRGLEQETQYF
TRBV20-1	.	TRBJ2-5	few	TGCAGTGCTAGAAAGACAGGTTTGATGGAGACCCAGTACTTC	CSARKTGLMETQYF
TRBV20-1	TRBD2	TRBJ2-1	.	TGCAGTGCTAGGGGGACTAGAAAATACGATGAGCAGTTCTTC	CSARGTRKYDEQFF
TRBV6-1	.	TRBJ2-7	.	TGTGCCAGCAGGCTAGGTTACAATGAGCAGTACTTC	CASRLGYNEQYF
TRBV28	.	TRBJ1-1	few	TGTGCCAGCAGTGGTTTGATAAGGACGAACACTGAAGCTTTCTTT	CASSGLIRTNTEAFF
TRBV28	.	TRBJ2-7	few	TGTGCCAGCAGTGGGATTACTAGCCCTTCATCCTACGAGCAGTACTTC	CASSGITSPSSYEQYF
TRBV3-1	TRBD2	TRBJ2-7	.	TGTGCCAGCAGCCAAGATCGGATGACTAGCGGATACAATGAGCAGTACTTC	CASSQDRMTSGYNEQYF
TRBV4-2	TRBD2	TRBJ2-7	few	TGTGCCAGCAGCCAAGAAGGGGAACTAGCGGGGCCCTACGAGCAGTACTTC	CASSQEGELAGPYEQYF
TRBV6-1	TRBD2	TRBJ2-1	.	TGTGCCAGCAGTGCGACTAGCGGGAATGGCGAGCAGTTCTTC	CASSATSGNGEQFF
TRBV5-1	TRBD1	TRBJ1-6	.	TGCGCCAGCAGCTTGGGGGGACAGGGGATATCATCACCCCTCCACTTT	CASSLGGQGISSPLHF
TRBV4-1	TRBD2	TRBJ2-5	.	TGCGCCAGCAGCCGAATTCGAATCAGCGGGGGTGAAGCTGGGACCCAGTACTTC	CASSRIRISGGEAGTQYF
TRBV3-1	.	TRBJ2-5	many	TGTGCCAGCACCTCAAGGGGAGAGACCCAGTACTTC	CASTSRGETQYF
TRBV6-6	.	TRBJ2-3	many	TGTGCCAGCAGTTACTTGGATACGCAGTATTTT	CASSYLDTQYF
TRBV20-1	.	TRBJ2-4	few	TGCAGTGCTAGAGGTCTCCCGGGCACAGGGGCCAAAAACATTCAGTACTTC	CSARGLPGTGAKNIQYF
TRBV7-2	.	TRBJ2-1	.	TGTGCCAGCAGCTACAGAGGGGGGAATACCTACAATGAGCAGTTCTTC	CASSYRGGNTYNEQFF
TRBV12-3/TRBV12-4	.	TRBJ1-1	.	TGTGCCAGCACCCCGACACGAGTAGTTACTGAAGCTTTCTTT	CASTPTRVVTEAFF
TRBV20-1	.	TRBJ2-1	.	TGCAGTGCTAGACTACAGGGTGGAGGAGAGACCCAGTTCTTC	CSARLQGGGETQFF
TRBV5-1	.	TRBJ1-3	.	TGCGCCAGCAGCGACCAGGGGAGTGCTGGAAACACCATATATTTT	CASSDQGSAGNTIYF
TRBV4-1	TRBD2	TRBJ2-7	few	TGCGCCAGCAGCCAAGTGGGGGGACTAGCCCCCTACGAGCAGTACTTC	CASSQVGGLAPYEQYF
TRBV30	.	TRBJ1-6	.	TGTGCCTGGGAGAGGGGAAATTCACCCCTCCACTTT	CAWERGNSPLHF
TRBV7-2	TRBD2	TRBJ2-5	.	TGTGCCAGCAGCCAAGAGGGAGGGGATGTCGGGTGGGCCCAGTACTTC	CASSQEGGDVGWAQYF
TRBV3-1	.	TRBJ2-7	.	TGTGCCAGCAGCCGACCCGGGCTGAGCTACGAGCAGTACTTC	CASSRPGLSYEQYF
TRBV2	.	TRBJ2-1	.	TGTGCCAGCAGTGAATGTGGACGAGGGTGTGAGCAGTTCTTC	CASSECGRGCEQFF
TRBV29-1	TRBD2	TRBJ2-7	.	TGCAGCGTTGAGGCGGGGGGGACCCGTTCCTCCTACAATGAGCAGTACTTC	CSVEAGGTRSSYNEQYF
TRBV5-1	.	TRBJ2-1	many	TGCGCCAGCAGCTTGCCCTACAATGAGCAGTTCTTC	CASSLPYNEQFF
TRBV7-6	TRBD1	TRBJ1-2	few	TGTGCCAGCAGCTTAGCCCTTAGACAGGGATTCAACTATGGCTACACCTTC	CASSLALRQGFNYGYTF
TRBV7-9	TRBD2	TRBJ2-7	.	TGTGCCAGCAGCCGCGGGGTAGCGGGGACCTCCTACGAGCAGTACTTC	CASSRGVAGTSYEQYF
TRBV12-5	.	TRBJ2-7	few	TGTGCTAGTGGTTTGGTAGACGGCGAGCAGTACTTC	CASGLVDGEQYF
TRBV27	TRBD1	TRBJ1-6	few	TGTGCCAGCAGTAGTGTCGGGACAGGTTATAATTCACCCCTCCACTTT	CASSSVGTGYNSPLHF
TRBV12-5	TRBD2	TRBJ2-3	few	TGTGCTAGCTGCCTAGCGGGAGTGAGCACAGATACGCAGTATTTT	CASCLAGVSTDTQYF
TRBV7-2	TRBD1	TRBJ1-2	.	TGTGCCAGCAGCTTACCCCGGGACAGGGGGAATGGCTACACCTTC	CASSLPRDRGNGYTF
TRBV20-1	TRBD2	TRBJ2-3	.	TGCAGTGCTAGTGGGGCTAGCGGAGCAGATACGCAGTATTTT	CSASGASGADTQYF
TRBV20-1	TRBD1	TRBJ2-6	.	TGCAGTGCTAAAAAGGACAGGTCTGGGGCCAACGTCCTGACTTTC	CSAKKDRSGANVLTF
TRBV27	.	TRBJ2-7	.	TGTGCCAGCGGGGGGGCTAGCGGATACGAGCAGTACTTC	CASGGASGYEQYF
TRBV12-3/TRBV12-4	.	TRBJ1-1	.	TGTGCCAGCAGTTTGGGAGTAGGAGCTTTCTTT	CASSLGVGAFF
TRBV6-1	.	TRBJ1-1	once	TGTGCCAGCAGTGAAGTAGGTTATAACACTGAAGCTTTCTTT	CASSEVGYNTEAFF
TRBV20-1	TRBD2	TRBJ2-5	.	TGCAGTGCTAGTAGCGGGATCCAAGAGACCCAGTACTTC	CSASSGIQETQYF
TRBV29-1	TRBD1	TRBJ2-3	.	TGCAGCGTGGACCATACAGGGGCTGATACGCAGTATTTT	CSVDHTGADTQYF
TRBV9	TRBD1	TRBJ1-4	few	TGTGCCAGCGCCCCAGGGGGTATAAATGAAAAACTGTTTTTT	CASAPGGINEKLFF
TRBV12-3/TRBV12-4	TRBD1	TRBJ2-1	few	TGTGCCAGCAGTCCAGGACAGGGCCTTTGGGGGCAGTTCTTC	CASSPGQGLWGQFF
TRBV6-5	TRBD2	TRBJ2-7	few	TGTGCCAGCAGTCCCAGGACTAGAAGCTCTTACGAGCAGTACTTC	CASSPRTRSSYEQYF
TRBV12-3/TRBV12-4	TRBD1	TRBJ1-2	.	TGTGCCAGCAGTCGGGGACAGATTAACTATGGCTGCACCTTC	CASSRGQINYGCTF
TRBV5-6	.	TRBJ1-1	.	TGTGCCAGCAGCTCCCGGACGGATAAGAACACTGAAGCTTTCTTT	CASSSRTDKNTEAFF
TRBV20-1	TRBD1	TRBJ2-5	.	TGCAGTGCTAGAATGGCCGGGACAGGGAAAGAGACCCAGTACTTC	CSARMAGTGKETQYF
TRBV4-2	TRBD2	TRBJ2-7	.	TGTGCCAGCAGCCAAGGCCCTCTAGCGGGGGGCTACAATGAGCAGTACTTC	CASSQGPLAGGYNEQYF
TRBV6-6	TRBD2	TRBJ2-1	.	TGTGCCAGCAGTTGGACTAGGGACTCCTACAATGAGCAGTTCTTC	CASSWTRDSYNEQFF
TRBV2	.	TRBJ2-4	few	TGTGCCAGCAGGGATCAGGGACTAGCCAAAAACATTCAGTACTTC	CASRDQGLAKNIQYF
TRBV6-1	.	TRBJ1-5	.	TGTGCCATCCACCCAGGCGGGCGCAATCAGCCCCAGCATTTT	CAIHPGGRNQPQHF
TRBV9	.	TRBJ2-6	.	TGTGCCAGCAGCGGTGGACTGTCTCTGGGGGCCAACGTCCTGACTTTC	CASSGGLSLGANVLTF
TRBV5-4	TRBD2	TRBJ2-5	.	TGTGCCAGCAGCGAGGCCGGGACTAGGTCCCAAGAGACCCAGTACTTC	CASSEAGTRSQETQYF